A single count supports the clone carrying this T cell receptor beta chain. The target antigen is unknown. The sample carries other DNA sequences with the same CDR3. The sample belongs to a study of shared clonotypes between healthy human individuals. The germline V gene has CDR1 ENHRY and CDR2 SYGVKD. The V end was cut by 8 bases, the J end by 2 bases, with 7 bases between. The CDR3 covers 11 residues. Findings and caveats of the study: Clonotypes which were not shared had lower generation probabilities than clonotypes that all four donors shared.

Generated by immunoSEQ multiplex PCR, the TCRdb table keeps only in-frame clones and is missing some. The sample lists 2 million to 2.5 million clones, roughly 95% occurring once. The source of this sequence is a man between 18 and 29 years old in good health. The sequencing sample was made of naive CD4+ T cells sorted from blood. Regarding subset: CD45RA+ positively selected. The rearrangement joins TRBV10-3 to TRBJ2-7; perhaps TRBD1 as D (5 bases). The CDR3 here is CAIATAYEQYF. For the CDR3, the DNA is TGTGCCATCGCGACAGCCTACGAGCAGTACTTC.